The rows below give T cell receptor beta chains drawn from one sample of a study of breast tumors, draining lymph nodes, adjacent tissues. TCRdb re-analysed the multiplex PCR reads in MiXCR, keeping a single row per CDR3 protein. Of roughly 220,000 distinct CDR3 sequences in the sample, approximately 36% are singletons; the top ten hold over 3.5%. The specimen was axillary lymph node tissue. Every receptor here comes from a female donor with breast cancer. Some clones in this sample may be carry-over from other donors' samples. CDR3s include the opening cysteine and the closing phenylalanine or tryptophan.

CDR3	V	J
CASSPVTDTHYF	TRBV5-1	TRBJ2-3
CASSYDPRNAYNSPLHF	TRBV6-2/TRBV6-3	TRBJ1-6
CATSSGRGYGYTF	TRBV15	TRBJ1-2
CSAIHYNEQFF	TRBV20-1	TRBJ2-1
CASSAERLTF	TRBV2	TRBJ2-6
CASSLGPTSGGILAETQYF	TRBV7-2	TRBJ2-5
CASSIVAAGTTGELFF	TRBV19	TRBJ2-2
CASSFSGGAYEQYF	TRBV12-3/TRBV12-4	TRBJ2-7
CASSPRGGEAFF	TRBV2	TRBJ1-1
CSALTSGVYNEQFF	TRBV20-1	TRBJ2-1
CAISESTAGVDPDTQYF	TRBV10-3	TRBJ2-3
CASSPRPVRDTGELSW	TRBV9	TRBJ2-2
CASRGAGTNEKLFF	TRBV2	TRBJ1-4
CASSSLRGQGARSNEKLFF	TRBV18	TRBJ1-4
CSAGQGNEQFF	TRBV29-1	TRBJ2-1
CASSYSSGGSNEQYF	TRBV11-2	TRBJ2-7
CASSTAGASTDTQYF	TRBV5-1	TRBJ2-3
CASSSPYSGNTIYF	TRBV6-5	TRBJ1-3
CSASGTADSNQPQHF	TRBV20-1	TRBJ1-5
CASSLSAGALEQYF	TRBV11-3	TRBJ2-7
CASSLEGPTGTLYNEQFF	TRBV11-3	TRBJ2-1
CSPAVGPTNTQYF	TRBV20-1	TRBJ2-3
CASSLRDRLYNEQFF	TRBV6-1	TRBJ2-1
CASGFGRPQHF	TRBV12-5	TRBJ1-5
CASSSYGANVLTF	TRBV5-6	TRBJ2-6
CSARRQGDRQPQHF	TRBV20-1	TRBJ1-5
CASSLYGRFSYGYTF	TRBV7-2	TRBJ1-2
CASSGPGATGELFF	TRBV2	TRBJ2-2
CASSLFIIEGETQYF	TRBV12-3/TRBV12-4	TRBJ2-5
CSGRDRYGYTF	TRBV29-1	TRBJ1-2
CASSDGRGIGETQYF	TRBV2	TRBJ2-5
CASSEGINYGYTF	TRBV2	TRBJ1-2
CASSLVTANYGYTF	TRBV5-5	TRBJ1-2
CASSFPTAPFNEQFF	TRBV5-6	TRBJ2-1
CASSEGVYNEQFF	TRBV6-1	TRBJ2-1
CSVEWLFVDTQYF	TRBV29-1	TRBJ2-3
CSPDSNQPQHF	TRBV29-1	TRBJ1-5
CASSPTSGFPEQFF	TRBV19	TRBJ2-1
CASSLGLAGKTWYF	TRBV7-2	TRBJ2-7
CATSARLASGTETQYF	TRBV24-1	TRBJ2-5
CASSHSAEQPQHF	TRBV6-6	TRBJ1-5
CASSYSGFNQPQHF	TRBV6-5	TRBJ1-5
CSARDRKRGFTDTQYF	TRBV20-1	TRBJ2-3